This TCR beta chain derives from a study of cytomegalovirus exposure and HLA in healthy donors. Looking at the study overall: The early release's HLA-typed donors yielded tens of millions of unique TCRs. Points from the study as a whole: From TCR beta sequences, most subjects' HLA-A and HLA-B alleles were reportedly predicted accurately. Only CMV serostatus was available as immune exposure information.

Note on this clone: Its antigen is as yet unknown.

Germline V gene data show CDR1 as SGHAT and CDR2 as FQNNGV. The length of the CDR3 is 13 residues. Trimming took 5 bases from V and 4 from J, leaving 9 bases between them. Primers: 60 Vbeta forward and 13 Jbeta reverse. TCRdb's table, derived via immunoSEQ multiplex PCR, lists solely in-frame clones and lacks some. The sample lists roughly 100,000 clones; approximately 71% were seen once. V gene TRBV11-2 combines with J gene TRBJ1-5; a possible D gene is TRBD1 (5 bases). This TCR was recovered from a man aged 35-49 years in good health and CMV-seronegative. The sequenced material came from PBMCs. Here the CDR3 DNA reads TGTGCCAGCAGCCCCGACAGAAATCAGCCCCAGCATTTT. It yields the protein CASSPDRNQPQHF.